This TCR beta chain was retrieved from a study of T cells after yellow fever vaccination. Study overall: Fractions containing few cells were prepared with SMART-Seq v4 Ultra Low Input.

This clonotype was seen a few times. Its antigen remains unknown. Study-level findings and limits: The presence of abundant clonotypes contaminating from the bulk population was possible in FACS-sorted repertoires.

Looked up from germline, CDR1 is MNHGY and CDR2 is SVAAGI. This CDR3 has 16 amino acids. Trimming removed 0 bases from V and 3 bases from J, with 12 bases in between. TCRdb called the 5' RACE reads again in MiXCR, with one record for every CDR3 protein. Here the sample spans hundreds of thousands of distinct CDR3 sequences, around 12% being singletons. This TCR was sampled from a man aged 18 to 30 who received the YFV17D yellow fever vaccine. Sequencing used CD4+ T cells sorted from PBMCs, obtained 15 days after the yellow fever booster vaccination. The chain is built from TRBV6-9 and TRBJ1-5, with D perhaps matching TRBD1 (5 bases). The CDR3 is CASSYSLGDPNQPQHF. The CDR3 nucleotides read TGTGCCAGCAGTTATTCGTTGGGGGACCCCAATCAGCCCCAGCATTTT.